This entry lists 15 T cell receptor beta chains sequenced from one sample in a study of tumor-infiltrating lymphocytes in localized non-small cell lung cancer. Sequenced by immunoSEQ multiplex PCR; TCRdb stores in-frame clones only, minus some. The data contain 21,000 or so clones, nearly 80% of them seen just once; the ten biggest clones take up about 3%. Sequencing used lung tumor tissue. These TCRs come from a human donor with non-small cell lung cancer.

A single count supports this clone. The chain couples TRBV5-4 to TRBJ2-2; D may be TRBD1 (5 bases). The CDR3 runs to 14 residues. Germline CDR1 reads SGHNT; CDR2 reads YYREEE (reference sequence). Trimming removed 0 bases at V and 4 bases at J, with 7 bases between. Here the CDR3 DNA reads TGTGCCAGCAGCTTGGGACAGAGCACCGGGGAGCTGTTTTTT. Translating gives CASSLGQSTGELFF.

The chain's CDR3 is CASSPTSGGADTQYF. The CDR3, as DNA: TGCGCCAGCAGCCCGACTAGCGGGGGGGCAGATACGCAGTATTTT. The chain carries TRBV5-1 and TRBJ2-3, with 14 bases that match TRBD2. The V and J ends lost 4 bases and 4 bases, in that order; junction bases with no gene match: 2. CDR1 and CDR2 from the germline V gene are SGHRS and YFSETQ. CDR3 length equals 15 residues. The whole variable domain, filled in from reference TRBV5-1 and TRBJ2-3, reads KAGVTQTPRYLIKTRGQQVTLSCSPISGHRSVSWYQQTPGQGLQFLFEYFSETQRNKGNFPGRFSGRQFSNSRSEMNVSTLELGDSALYLCASSPTSGGADTQYFGPGTRLTVL.

The V call is TRBV4-3, the J call TRBJ1-3; D unresolved. Germline assignment: CDR1 LGHNA and CDR2 YSLEER. With 0 bases removed from V and 7 bases from J, the gap between germline ends came to 13 bases. CDR3 length: 15 amino acids. The CDR3 spells CASSQEETTGNTIYF. The DNA for the CDR3 is TGCGCCAGCAGCCAAGAGGAGACTACGGGGAACACCATATATTTT.

The sample holds one count of this clone. The genes are TRBV6-5 and TRBJ2-3; 9 nucleotides match TRBD1. The CDR3 is 15 residues long. V was clipped by 6 bases and J by 3 bases; unmatched bases: 7. Germline V gene data show CDR1 as MNHEY and CDR2 as SVGAGI. The DNA for the CDR3 is TGTGCCAGCAGACCCATGGGACAGGGAACAGATACGCAGTATTTT. It codes for CASRPMGQGTDTQYF.

The genes are TRBV11-3 and TRBJ2-7, with D possibly matching TRBD1 (5 bases). Germline V gives CDR1 SGHNT, CDR2 YENEEA. The CDR3 sequence is 14 residues long. Trimming pared 3 bases from V and 3 bases from J, leaving 12 bases between. CDR3 DNA sequence: TGTGCCAGCAGCTTTCAGGGTAATGGCTACGAGCAGTACTTC. Its protein is CASSFQGNGYEQYF.

This clone appeared a single time. This chain uses TRBV11-2 with TRBJ2-5; 8 positions agree with TRBD2. V lost 1 base to trimming and J lost 4 bases; unmatched junction nucleotides: 5. The CDR3 covers 15 residues. Germline CDR1 is SGHAT and CDR2 is FQNNGV. CDR3 in amino acids: CASSLAGGNGETQYF. The CDR3 coding sequence is TGTGCCAGCAGCTTAGCGGGAGGGAATGGAGAGACCCAGTACTTC.

The count of this clone is one. The chain links TRBV7-2 to TRBJ1-5; D is undetermined. V lost 3 bases to trimming and J lost 1 base, with 10 bases between them. CDR1 and CDR2 (germline): SGHTA, FQGNSA. The CDR3 contains 15 residues. The CDR3 DNA is TGTGCCAGCAGCTTCCCGGGTGGGAGCAATCAGCCCCAGCATTTT. Amino acid sequence: CASSFPGGSNQPQHF.

The rearrangement joins TRBV5-1 to TRBJ2-2; D possibly corresponds to TRBD2 (7 bases). This CDR3 comprises 17 residues. V dropped 3 bases and J dropped 0 bases, with 15 bases sitting between them. The germline gives CDR1 SGHRS, CDR2 YFSETQ. In nucleotides, the CDR3 is TGCGCCAGCAGCTGGGGGGGGCAGGGGCCGAACACCGGGGAGCTGTTTTTT. Amino acid sequence: CASSWGGQGPNTGELFF.

The rearrangement joins TRBV5-4 to TRBJ2-7, with D perhaps TRBD1 or TRBD2 (5 bases each). V lost 3 bases to trimming and J lost 3 bases, with 16 bases between them. CDR3 length: 15 residues. Per germline, CDR1 SGHNT and CDR2 YYREEE (reference sequence). The CDR3 bases are TGTGCCAGCAGCTACGGGGCAGCGGATCTCTACGAGCAGTACTTC. This translates into CASSYGAADLYEQYF.

About this clone: Germline and junction disagree at one end, which may indicate a read error. The chain combines TRBV7-2 with TRBJ1-2; D remains ambiguous. The CDR3 loop spans 13 amino acids. CDR1 and CDR2 from the germline V gene are SGHTA and FQGNSA. CDR3 sequence (DNA): TGTGCCAGCAGCCTAGCCGACCGGAATGGCTACACCTTC. This translates into CASSLADRNGYTF.

This sequence joins TRBV19 and TRBJ2-2; the D gene is possibly TRBD1 (5 bases). Trimming took off 1 base at V and 11 bases at J, with 14 bases between the two ends. The CDR3 runs to 14 residues. The germline V gene encodes CDR1 LNHDA and CDR2 SQIVND (reference sequence). Here the CDR3 DNA reads TGTGCCAGTAGTATAGGCGGCAGGGTCCGAGAGCTGTTTTTT. It is translated as CASSIGGRVRELFF. The complete variable domain, with remaining parts taken from reference TRBV19 and TRBJ2-2, reads DGGITQSPKYLFRKEGQNVTLSCEQNLNHDAMYWYRQDPGQGLRLIYYSQIVNDFQKGDIAEGYSVSREKKESFPLTVTSAQKNPTAFYLCASSIGGRVRELFFGEGSRLTVL.

V gene TRBV5-4 combines with J gene TRBJ1-1; 7 bases match TRBD1. There are 15 residues in the CDR3. Trimming removed 7 bases from V and 0 bases from J; junction bases left unmatched: 9. Germline CDR1 SGHNT, CDR2 YYREEE (reference sequence). The CDR3 sequence is CASGQGGELNTEAFF. Written as DNA, the CDR3 is TGTGCCAGCGGGCAGGGGGGAGAGCTGAACACTGAAGCTTTCTTT.

The V gene is TRBV4-3, the J gene TRBJ2-3, with 7 bases fitting TRBD2. This CDR3 has 18 amino acids. Germline V CDR1 and CDR2: LGHNA, YSLEER. V lost 0 bases to trimming and J lost 6 bases; unmatched junction nucleotides: 15. CDR3 in amino acids: CASSQDTRGGSAGDTQYF. DNA for the CDR3: TGCGCCAGCAGCCAAGATACGAGGGGCGGGAGTGCGGGTGATACGCAGTATTTT.

The gene calls are TRBV28 and TRBJ1-5, with TRBD1 as a possible D gene (6 bases). Germline CDR1 is MDHEN and CDR2 is SYDVKM. The V end lost 8 bases, the J end lost 0 bases, and 14 bases lay between the germline ends. This CDR3 region has 15 residues. The CDR3, as DNA: TGTGCCAGCGTCCGACGGACAGCTAGCAATCAGCCCCAGCATTTT. The encoded protein is CASVRRTASNQPQHF.

This clone was recorded once. The J gene is TRBJ2-5, the V gene TRBV11-3; 8 positions match TRBD1. Germline V gene data show CDR1 as SGHNT and CDR2 as YENEEA. The CDR3 is 14 residues long. Trimming cost V 5 bases and J 1 base; bases outside gene matches: 3. In DNA form, the CDR3 reads TGTGCCAGCAGCACCGGGACAGGCCAAGAGACCCAGTACTTC. Residues: CASSTGTGQETQYF.